This T cell receptor (beta chain) was recovered during a study of primary melanoma T cells and metastatic recurrence. Study findings and constraints: The authors suggested a successful antitumor T-cell response can exist in primary melanoma. Tumor T-cell fraction reportedly predicted progression-free survival independently. Adding T-cell fraction to thickness reportedly best improved survival prediction.

Remarks on this clone: Its target is unknown.

Germline V gene data show CDR1 as SQVTM and CDR2 as ANQGSEA. The CDR3 spans 12 residues. With V trimmed by 5 bases and J by 4 bases, 4 bases remained unmatched. Libraries were prepared by immunoSEQ multiplex PCR; TCRdb keeps only in-frame clonotypes and omits some of them. There are over a thousand clones in the sample; over 65% occur only once, and approximately 22% lies in the top ten. Primary melanoma in these patients was surgically resected but could recur metastatically. The sequencing input was melanoma tumor tissue. This TCR was recovered from a human donor with melanoma. The V call is TRBV29-1, the J call TRBJ1-1; 7 nucleotides line up with TRBD1. Here the CDR3 reads CSVRTGVTEAFF. CDR3 in DNA: TGCAGCGTTCGCACAGGGGTCACTGAAGCTTTCTTT.